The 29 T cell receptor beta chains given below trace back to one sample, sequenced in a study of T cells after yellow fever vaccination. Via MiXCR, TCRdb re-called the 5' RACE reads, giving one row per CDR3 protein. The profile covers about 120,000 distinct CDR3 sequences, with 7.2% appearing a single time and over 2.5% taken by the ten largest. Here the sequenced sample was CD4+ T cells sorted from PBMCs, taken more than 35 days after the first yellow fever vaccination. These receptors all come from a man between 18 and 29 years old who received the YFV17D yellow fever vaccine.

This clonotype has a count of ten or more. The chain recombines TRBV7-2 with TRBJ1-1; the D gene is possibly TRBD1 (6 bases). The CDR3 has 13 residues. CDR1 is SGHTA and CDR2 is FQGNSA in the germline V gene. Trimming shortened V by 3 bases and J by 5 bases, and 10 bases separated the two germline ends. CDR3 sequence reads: CASSFLRGTEAFF. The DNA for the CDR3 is TGTGCCAGCAGCTTCCTAAGGGGGACTGAAGCTTTCTTT.

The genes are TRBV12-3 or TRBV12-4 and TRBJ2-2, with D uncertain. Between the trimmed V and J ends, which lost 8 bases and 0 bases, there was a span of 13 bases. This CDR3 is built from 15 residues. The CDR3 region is CASAGGRANTGELFF. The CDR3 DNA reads TGTGCCAGCGCTGGCGGACGCGCGAACACCGGGGAGCTGTTTTTT.

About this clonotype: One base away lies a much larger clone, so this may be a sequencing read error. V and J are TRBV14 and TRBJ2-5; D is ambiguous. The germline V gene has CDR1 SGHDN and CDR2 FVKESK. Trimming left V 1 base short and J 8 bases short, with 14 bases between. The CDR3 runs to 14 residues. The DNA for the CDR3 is TGTGCCAGCAGCCAAGTTTTGAGCGTCGACACCCAGTACTTC. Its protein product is CASSQVLSVDTQYF.

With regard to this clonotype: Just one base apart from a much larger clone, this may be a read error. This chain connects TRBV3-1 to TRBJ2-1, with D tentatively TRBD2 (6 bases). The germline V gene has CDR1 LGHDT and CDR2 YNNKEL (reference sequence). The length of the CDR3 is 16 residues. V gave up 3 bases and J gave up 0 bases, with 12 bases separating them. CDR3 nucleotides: TGTGCCAGCAGCCAGACGGGGGTTAGCTCCTACAATGAGCAGTTCTTC. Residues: CASSQTGVSSYNEQFF.

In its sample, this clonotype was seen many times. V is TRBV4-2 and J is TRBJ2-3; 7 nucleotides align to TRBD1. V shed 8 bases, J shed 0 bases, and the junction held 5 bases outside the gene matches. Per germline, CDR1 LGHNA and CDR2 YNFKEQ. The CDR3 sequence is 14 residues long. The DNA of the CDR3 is TGTGCCAGCGCCAGGGGACAGAGCACAGATACGCAGTATTTT. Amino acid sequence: CASARGQSTDTQYF.

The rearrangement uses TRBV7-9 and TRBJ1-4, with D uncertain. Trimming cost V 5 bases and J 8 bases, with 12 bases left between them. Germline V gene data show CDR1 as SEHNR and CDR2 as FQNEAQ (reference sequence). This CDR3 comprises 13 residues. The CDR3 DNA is TGTGCCAGCAGCGACCTTAGGAGAGAAAAACTGTTTTTT. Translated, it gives CASSDLRREKLFF.

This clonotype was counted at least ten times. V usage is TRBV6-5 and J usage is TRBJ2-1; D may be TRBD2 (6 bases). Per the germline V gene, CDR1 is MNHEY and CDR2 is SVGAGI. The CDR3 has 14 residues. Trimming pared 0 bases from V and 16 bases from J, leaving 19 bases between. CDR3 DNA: TGTGCCAGCAGTTACTCCGCCGGAGGGCGGCCCCTCTTCTTC. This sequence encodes CASSYSAGGRPLFF.

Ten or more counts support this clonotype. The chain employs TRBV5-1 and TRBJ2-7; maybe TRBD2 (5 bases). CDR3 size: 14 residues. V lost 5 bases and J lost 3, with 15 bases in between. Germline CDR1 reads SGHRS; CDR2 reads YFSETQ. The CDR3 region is CASSLPDSLYEQYF. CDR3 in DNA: TGCGCCAGCAGTCTCCCGGACTCCCTCTACGAGCAGTACTTC.

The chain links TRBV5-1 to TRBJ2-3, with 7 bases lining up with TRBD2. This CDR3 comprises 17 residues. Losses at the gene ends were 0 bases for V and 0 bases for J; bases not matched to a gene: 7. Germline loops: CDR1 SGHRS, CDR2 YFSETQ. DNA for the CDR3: TGCGCCAGCAGCTTGGAATGGGGGGGTACCAGCACAGATACGCAGTATTTT. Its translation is CASSLEWGGTSTDTQYF.

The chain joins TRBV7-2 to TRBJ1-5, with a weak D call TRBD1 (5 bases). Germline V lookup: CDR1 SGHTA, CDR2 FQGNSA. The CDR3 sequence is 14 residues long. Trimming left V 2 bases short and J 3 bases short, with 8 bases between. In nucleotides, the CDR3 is TGTGCCAGCAGCTTAAAGGGGAACAATCAGCCCCAGCATTTT. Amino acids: CASSLKGNNQPQHF.

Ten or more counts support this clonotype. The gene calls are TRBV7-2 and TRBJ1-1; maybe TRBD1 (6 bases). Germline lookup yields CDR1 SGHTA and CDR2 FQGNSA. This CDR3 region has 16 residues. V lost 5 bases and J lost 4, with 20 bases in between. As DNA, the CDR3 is TGTGCCAGCAGCCTTAACGGGGGGGCAGCTAGCACTGAAGCTTTCTTT. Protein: CASSLNGGAASTEAFF.

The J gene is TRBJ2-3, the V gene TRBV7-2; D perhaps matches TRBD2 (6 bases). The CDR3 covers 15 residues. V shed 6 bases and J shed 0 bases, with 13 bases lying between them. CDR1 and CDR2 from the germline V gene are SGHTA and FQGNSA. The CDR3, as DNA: TGTGCCAGCAGTCGGGGAGGAGCTAGCACAGATACGCAGTATTTT. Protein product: CASSRGGASTDTQYF.

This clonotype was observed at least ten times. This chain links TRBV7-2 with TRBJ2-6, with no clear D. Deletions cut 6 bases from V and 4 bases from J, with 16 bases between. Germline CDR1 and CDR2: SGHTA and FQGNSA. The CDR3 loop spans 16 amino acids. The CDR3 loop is CASRGYLGNGANVLTF. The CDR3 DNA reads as TGTGCCAGCAGAGGGTATCTAGGGAACGGGGCCAACGTCCTGACTTTC.

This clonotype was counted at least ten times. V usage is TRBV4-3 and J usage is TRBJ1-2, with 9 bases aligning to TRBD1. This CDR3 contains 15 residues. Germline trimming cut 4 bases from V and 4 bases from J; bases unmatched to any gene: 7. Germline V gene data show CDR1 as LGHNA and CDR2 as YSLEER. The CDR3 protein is CASSPGTGFGYGYTF. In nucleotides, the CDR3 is TGCGCCAGCAGCCCGGGGACAGGGTTCGGCTATGGCTACACCTTC.

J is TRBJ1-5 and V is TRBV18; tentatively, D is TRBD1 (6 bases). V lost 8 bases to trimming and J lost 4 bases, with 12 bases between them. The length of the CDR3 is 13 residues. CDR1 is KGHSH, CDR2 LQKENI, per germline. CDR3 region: CASAGQLNQPQHF. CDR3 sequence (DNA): TGTGCCAGCGCCGGACAGCTTAATCAGCCCCAGCATTTT.

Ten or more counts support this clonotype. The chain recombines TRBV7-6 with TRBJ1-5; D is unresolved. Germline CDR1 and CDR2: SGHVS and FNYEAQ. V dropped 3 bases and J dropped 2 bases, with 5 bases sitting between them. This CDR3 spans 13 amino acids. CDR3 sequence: CASSFDGNQPQHF. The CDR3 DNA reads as TGTGCCAGCAGCTTCGACGGCAATCAGCCCCAGCATTTT.

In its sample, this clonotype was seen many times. CDR3 DNA: TGCGCCAGCAGCCAAGGGCTAAGGGGAGCCGAAGCTTTCTTT. It yields the protein CASSQGLRGAEAFF. V gene TRBV4-1 combines with J gene TRBJ1-1, with D maybe TRBD1 (5 bases). The V end was cut by 1 base, the J end by 8 bases, with 14 bases between. The CDR3 runs to 14 residues. CDR1 and CDR2 (germline): MGHRA, YSYEKL.

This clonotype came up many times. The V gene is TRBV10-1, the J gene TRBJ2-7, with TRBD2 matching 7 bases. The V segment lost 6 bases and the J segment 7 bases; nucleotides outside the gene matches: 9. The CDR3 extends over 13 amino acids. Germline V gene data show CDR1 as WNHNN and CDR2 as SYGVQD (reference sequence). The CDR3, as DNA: TGCGCCAGCAGAGATGGACTAGTTGGTGAGCAGTACTTC. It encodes CASRDGLVGEQYF.

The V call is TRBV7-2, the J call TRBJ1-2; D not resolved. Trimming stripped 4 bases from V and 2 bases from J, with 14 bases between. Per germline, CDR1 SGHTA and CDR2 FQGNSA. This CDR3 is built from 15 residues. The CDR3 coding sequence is TGTGCCAGCAGCTCCCTCTATACACCCAACTATGGCTACACCTTC. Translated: CASSSLYTPNYGYTF.

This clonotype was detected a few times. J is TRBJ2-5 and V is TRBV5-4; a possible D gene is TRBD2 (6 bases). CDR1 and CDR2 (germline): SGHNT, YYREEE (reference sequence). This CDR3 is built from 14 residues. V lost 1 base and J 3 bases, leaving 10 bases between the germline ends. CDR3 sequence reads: CASSLPGVKETQYF. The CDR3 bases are TGTGCCAGCAGCTTGCCGGGGGTAAAAGAGACCCAGTACTTC.

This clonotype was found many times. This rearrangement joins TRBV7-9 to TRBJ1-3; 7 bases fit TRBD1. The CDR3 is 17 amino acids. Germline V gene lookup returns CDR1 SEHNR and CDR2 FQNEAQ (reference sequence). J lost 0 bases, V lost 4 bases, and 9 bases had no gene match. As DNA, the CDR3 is TGTGCCAGCAGCTATAGGCGGACAGGCCTCTCTGGAAACACCATATATTTT. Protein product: CASSYRRTGLSGNTIYF.

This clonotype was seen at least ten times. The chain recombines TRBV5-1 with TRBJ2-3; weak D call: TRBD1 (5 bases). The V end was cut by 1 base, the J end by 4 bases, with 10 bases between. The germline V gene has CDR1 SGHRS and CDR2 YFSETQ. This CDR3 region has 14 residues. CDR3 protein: CASSLSGLSDTQYF. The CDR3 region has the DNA TGCGCCAGCAGCTTGTCAGGGCTTTCAGATACGCAGTATTTT.

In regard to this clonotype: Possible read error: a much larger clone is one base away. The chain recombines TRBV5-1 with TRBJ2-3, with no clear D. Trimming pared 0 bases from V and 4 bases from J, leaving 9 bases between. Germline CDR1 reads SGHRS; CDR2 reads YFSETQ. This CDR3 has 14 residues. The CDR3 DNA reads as TGCGCCAGCAGCTTGGACGGTCTTGCAGATACGCAGTATTTT. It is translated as CASSLDGLADTQYF.

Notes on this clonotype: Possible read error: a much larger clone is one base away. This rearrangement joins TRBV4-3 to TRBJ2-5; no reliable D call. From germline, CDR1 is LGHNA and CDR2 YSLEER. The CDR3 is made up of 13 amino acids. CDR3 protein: CTSSQGLRETQYF. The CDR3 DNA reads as TGCACCAGCAGCCAAGGTTTGAGGGAGACCCAGTACTTC.

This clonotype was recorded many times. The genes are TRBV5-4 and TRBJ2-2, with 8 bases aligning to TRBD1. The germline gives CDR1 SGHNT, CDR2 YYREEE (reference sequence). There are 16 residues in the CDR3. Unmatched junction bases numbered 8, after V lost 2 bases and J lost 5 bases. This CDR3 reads CASSLGQGAGTGELFF. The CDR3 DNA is TGTGCCAGCAGCTTAGGTCAGGGGGCTGGTACCGGGGAGCTGTTTTTT.

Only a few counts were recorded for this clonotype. The CDR3 here is CSARPPGRGKTGELFF. Here the CDR3 DNA reads TGCAGTGCTAGACCTCCGGGGAGGGGAAAAACCGGGGAGCTGTTTTTT. The chain couples TRBV20-1 to TRBJ2-2, with 7 bases that match TRBD2. Germline-derived CDR1 and CDR2 are DFQATT and SNEGSKA (reference sequence). V lost 2 bases and J lost 5; bases outside the gene matches: 11. The CDR3 spans 16 residues.

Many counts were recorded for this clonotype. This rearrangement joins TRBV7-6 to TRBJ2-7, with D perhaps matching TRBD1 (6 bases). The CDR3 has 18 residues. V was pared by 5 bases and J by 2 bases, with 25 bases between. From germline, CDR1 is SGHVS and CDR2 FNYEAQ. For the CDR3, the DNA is TGTGCCAGCAGCCCAATTTCCCCGATGACAGGTATTACCTACGAGCAGTACTTC. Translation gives CASSPISPMTGITYEQYF.

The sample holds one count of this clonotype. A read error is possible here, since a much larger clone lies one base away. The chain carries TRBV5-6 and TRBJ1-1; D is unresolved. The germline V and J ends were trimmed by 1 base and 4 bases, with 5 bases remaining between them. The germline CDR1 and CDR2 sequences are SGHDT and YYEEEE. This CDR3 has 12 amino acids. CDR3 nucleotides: TGTGCCAGCAGCTTGCGAGTCACTGAAGCTTTCTTT. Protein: CASSLRVTEAFF.

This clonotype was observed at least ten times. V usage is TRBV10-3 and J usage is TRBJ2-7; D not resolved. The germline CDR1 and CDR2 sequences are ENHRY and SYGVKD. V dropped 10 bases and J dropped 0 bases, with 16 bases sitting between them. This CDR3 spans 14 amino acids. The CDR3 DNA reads TGTGCCACCTTAGCAAACACAGACTCCTACGAGCAGTACTTC. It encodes CATLANTDSYEQYF.